The source of this TCR beta chain is a study of shared clonotypes between healthy human individuals. V dropped 2 bases and J dropped 5; count of bases not matched to a gene: 7. Germline lookup yields CDR1 MNHGY and CDR2 SAAAGT. CDR3 size: 17 residues. The table lists this clone with a few counts. Sequencing used immunoSEQ multiplex PCR; TCRdb keeps in-frame clones, though not all of them. The table shows about 960,000 clones, with roughly 72% occurring only once. The chain joins TRBV6-8 to TRBJ1-5; TRBD1 aligns across 12 bases. The receptor was derived from a young man in good health. What was sequenced was memory CD4+ T cells sorted from blood. Subset meaning: CD45RA-negative fraction. The CDR3 loop reads CASSYPGQGACHQPQHF. CDR3 bases: TGTGCCAGCAGTTACCCGGGACAGGGGGCCTGTCATCAGCCCCAGCATTTT.